This record covers a single T cell receptor beta chain. Its target is unknown. Trimming removed 5 bases from V and 0 bases from J, with 12 bases in between. Germline loops: CDR1 SGHRS, CDR2 YFSETQ. This CDR3 region has 15 residues. A second PCR of about 7 to 12 cycles used a sample-barcoded 5' primer and a J-beta primer mix. TCRdb re-called the 5' RACE reads with MiXCR, one entry per CDR3 protein. In the table there are over 450,000 distinct CDR3 sequences, around 24% of which are singletons. This specimen comes from a study of blood T cells in healthy people across ages. Whole-study results and caveats: Higher diversity and more naive CD4+ cells were features of long-lived donors, compared to aged donors.

The sample was also linked to a second study, of T cells of mothers and their children.

The receptor's source is a boy aged 10-17 years in good health. Sequences were obtained from blood. The chain joins TRBV5-1 to TRBJ1-3, with D unclear. The DNA for the CDR3 is TGCGCCAGCAGTTCCTCAGGCAACTCTGGAAACACCATATATTTT. As protein: CASSSSGNSGNTIYF.